One sample yielded the 22 T cell receptor beta chains listed below, sequenced in a study of blood T cell repertoires in COVID-19 (dated by TCRdb to between 2020 and 2021). Library creation used the immunoSEQ multiplex PCR assay. The clones in this table, taken by TCRdb from immuneACCESS, are in-frame only. Not every clone is retained; where verified, under half of the shortfall comes from an unresolved V gene, and the cause of the rest is unknown. Here the sample has about 47,000 clones; approximately 70% occur a single time. 6.2% of the sample rests with the top ten. The sample was peripheral blood. These receptors were obtained from a man aged 80 or over with acute or convalescent COVID-19.

In this sample, this clone turned up a few times. The chain couples TRBV5-1 to TRBJ2-7; D perhaps matches TRBD1 (5 bases). The CDR3 consists of 13 residues. The V gene's germline CDR1 is SGHRS and CDR2 YFSETQ. The V and J ends lost 3 bases and 2 bases respectively, with 9 bases between them. CDR3 residues: CASSSPTAYEQYF. The CDR3 DNA sequence: TGCGCCAGCAGCTCACCGACAGCCTACGAGCAGTACTTC.

The genes are TRBV27 and TRBJ2-1; 7 positions match TRBD2. CDR3 length: 17 amino acids. The germline V gene encodes CDR1 MNHEY and CDR2 SMNVEV (reference sequence). V was clipped by 1 base and J by 4 bases; unmatched bases: 10. The CDR3 DNA sequence: TGTGCCAGCAGTTTATGGGAGGGAACTCCCGAGTACAATGAGCAGTTCTTC. The encoded protein is CASSLWEGTPEYNEQFF.

The rearrangement uses TRBV11-2 and TRBJ2-1; 8 nucleotides agree with TRBD1. V lost 8 bases to trimming and J lost 7 bases; unmatched junction nucleotides: 4. CDR1 SGHAT and CDR2 FQNNGV come from the germline V gene. CDR3 size: 12 residues. In DNA form, the CDR3 reads TGTGCCAGCGGACGACAGGGGAATGAGCAGTTCTTC. As protein: CASGRQGNEQFF.

This clone came up once. This chain uses TRBV19 with TRBJ2-3; TRBD1 agrees at 8 bases. CDR3 length: 14 amino acids. Germline CDR1 is LNHDA and CDR2 is SQIVND (reference sequence). Germline trimming cut 5 bases from V and 6 bases from J; bases unmatched to any gene: 7. DNA of the CDR3: TGTGCCAGTAGTCCACAGGGGGAAGTGGATACGCAGTATTTT. This gives the protein CASSPQGEVDTQYF.

The chain joins TRBV3-1 (or the pseudogene TRBV3-2) to TRBJ2-5; a weak D match, TRBD2 (6 bases). The CDR3 is 15 amino acids. V lost 4 bases to trimming and J lost 3 bases, with 15 bases between them. Germline values: CDR1 LGHDT, CDR2 YNNKEL (reference sequence). The CDR3 loop is CASSPLGLTEETQYF. For the CDR3, the DNA is TGTGCCAGCAGCCCTCTCGGACTAACAGAAGAGACCCAGTACTTC.

The gene calls are TRBV7-9 and TRBJ1-4; unclear D gene. V was clipped by 1 base and J by 5 bases, with 11 bases between them. CDR1 is SEHNR, CDR2 FQNEAQ, per germline (reference sequence). The CDR3 extends over 15 amino acids. Written as DNA, the CDR3 is TGTGCCAGCAGCTTAGGCGTAGCGGGGAATGAAAAACTGTTTTTT. Protein: CASSLGVAGNEKLFF.

This clone turned up a few times. Here the CDR3 DNA reads TGTGCCAGCGTGAGGAGCGACACTGAAGCTTTCTTT. It translates to CASVRSDTEAFF. The chain recombines TRBV2 with TRBJ1-1; D call uncertain. The CDR3 has 12 amino acids. Germline CDR1 SNHLY, CDR2 FYNNEI. The germline V and J ends were trimmed by 8 bases and 3 bases, with 10 bases remaining between them. Looking up the rest from reference TRBV2 and TRBJ1-1 gives the full variable domain: EPEVTQTPSHQVTQMGQEVILRCVPISNHLYFYWYRQILGQKVEFLVSFYNNEISEKSEIFDDQFSVERPDGSNFTLKIRSTKLEDSAMYFCASVRSDTEAFFGQGTRLTVV.

This clone was counted between two and nine times. This sequence joins TRBV3-1 (or the pseudogene TRBV3-2) and TRBJ1-5; 10 bases line up with TRBD1. J gave up 3 bases and V 4 bases, and 3 bases lay outside the gene matches. Germline-derived CDR1 and CDR2 are LGHDT and YNNKEL (reference sequence). The CDR3 length is 15 residues. The chain's CDR3 is CASSRGTGANQPQHF. The CDR3 DNA reads TGTGCCAGCAGCCGGGGGACAGGGGCCAATCAGCCCCAGCATTTT.

This sequence joins TRBV6-5 and TRBJ1-1; D is ambiguous. V was cut by 6 bases and J by 3 bases, with 11 bases left in between. The CDR3 contains 13 residues. Germline assignment: CDR1 MNHEY and CDR2 SVGAGI. The CDR3 region is CASSTPEDTEAFF. The CDR3 nucleotides read TGTGCCAGCAGCACCCCGGAGGACACTGAAGCTTTCTTT.

This chain uses TRBV5-4 with TRBJ1-2; no clear D gene. In germline, CDR1 is SGHNT, CDR2 YYREEE (reference sequence). V gave up 2 bases and J gave up 0 bases, with 8 bases separating them. The CDR3 consists of 14 residues. CDR3 sequence reads: CASSFTKANYGYTF. In DNA form, the CDR3 reads TGTGCCAGCAGCTTCACTAAGGCTAACTATGGCTACACCTTC.

The chain combines TRBV4-1 with TRBJ1-2, with 7 bases identical to TRBD1. Germline CDR1 reads MGHRA; CDR2 reads YSYEKL. Losses at the gene ends were 3 bases for V and 4 bases for J; bases not matched to a gene: 2. This CDR3 is built from 13 residues. CDR3: CASSQTGSYGYTF. The DNA for the CDR3 is TGCGCCAGCAGCCAGACAGGGAGCTATGGCTACACCTTC.

This rearrangement joins TRBV18 to TRBJ1-3; no reliable D call. The CDR3 loop spans 16 amino acids. From germline, CDR1 is KGHSH and CDR2 LQKENI. The V end lost 3 bases, the J end lost 4 bases, and 16 bases lay between the germline ends. This CDR3 is CASSPTTSTRGNTIYF. CDR3 nucleotides: TGTGCCAGCTCACCTACAACATCCACGAGGGGAAACACCATATATTTT.

This sequence joins TRBV15 and TRBJ1-4; no definite D call. V gave up 0 bases and J gave up 8 bases, with 13 bases separating them. The CDR3 sequence is 15 residues long. The germline V gene encodes CDR1 LNHNV and CDR2 YYDKDF (reference sequence). CDR3 protein: CATSRERETGEKLFF. In DNA, the CDR3 is TGTGCCACCAGCAGAGAGCGGGAGACTGGGGAAAAACTGTTTTTT.

V and J are TRBV10-3 and TRBJ1-2; weak D call: TRBD1 (5 bases). The germline CDR1 and CDR2 sequences are ENHRY and SYGVKD. With 5 bases removed from V and 5 bases from J, the gap between germline ends came to 6 bases. The CDR3 runs 11 residues. The CDR3 spells CAISRQYGYTF. For the CDR3, the DNA is TGTGCCATCAGTCGACAGTATGGCTACACCTTC.

The V call is TRBV2, the J call TRBJ1-2; 9 nucleotides agree with TRBD1. The CDR3 length is 14 residues. The trim removed 6 bases at V and 7 bases at J, leaving 9 bases unmatched. Germline lookup yields CDR1 SNHLY and CDR2 FYNNEI. CDR3 nucleotides: TGTGCCAGCAGCGACAGGGGGAGGATGTCTGGCTACACCTTC. Translation gives CASSDRGRMSGYTF. The entire variable domain, with the rest obtained from reference TRBV2 and TRBJ1-2, is as follows: EPEVTQTPSHQVTQMGQEVILRCVPISNHLYFYWYRQILGQKVEFLVSFYNNEISEKSEIFDDQFSVERPDGSNFTLKIRSTKLEDSAMYFCASSDRGRMSGYTFGSGTRLTVV.

This clone was seen only once. The chain joins TRBV5-4 to TRBJ2-5; 9 bases are a match to TRBD1. The CDR3 length is 15 residues. The germline gives CDR1 SGHNT, CDR2 YYREEE (reference sequence). V lost 3 bases and J lost 5; bases outside the gene matches: 8. The chain's CDR3 is CASSYTGGLSETQYF. Here the CDR3 DNA reads TGTGCCAGCAGCTACACAGGGGGCCTGAGTGAGACCCAGTACTTC.

V and J are TRBV19 and TRBJ2-7; 7 nucleotides line up with TRBD1. The CDR3 has 15 amino acids. Per the germline V gene, CDR1 is LNHDA and CDR2 is SQIVND (reference sequence). V was pared by 5 bases and J by 3 bases, with 10 bases of the junction left unmatched. CDR3 nucleotides: TGTGCCAGTAGTGCTACCAGGGGGAATCTCTACGAGCAGTACTTC. Protein sequence: CASSATRGNLYEQYF.

The chain is built from TRBV7-6 and TRBJ2-7, with 7 bases matching TRBD2. CDR3 length equals 15 residues. The junction had 10 bases not matched to a gene; V was cut back by 6 bases and J by 2 bases. Germline CDR1 SGHVS, CDR2 FNYEAQ. CDR3 DNA sequence: TGTGCCAGCAGGGAGGTTCGCCGGGAGGCCTACGAGCAGTACTTC. It translates to CASREVRREAYEQYF.

The chain has TRBV15 and TRBJ2-7; TRBD2 aligns across 11 bases. CDR1 and CDR2 (germline): LNHNV, YYDKDF (reference sequence). The ends lost 1 base at V and 3 bases at J; junction bases unmatched: 5. This CDR3 comprises 16 residues. The CDR3 DNA sequence: TGTGCCACCAGCAGAGGAAGTGGGACTAGCGGCTACGAGCAGTACTTC. It yields the protein CATSRGSGTSGYEQYF.

This sequence joins TRBV7-8 and TRBJ2-5; D gene unclear. V dropped 4 bases and J dropped 5 bases, with 11 bases sitting between them. Germline CDR1 and CDR2: SGHVS and FQNEAQ. CDR3 size: 13 residues. This CDR3 is CASSSNYVETQYF. The CDR3 DNA sequence: TGTGCCAGCAGCTCAAACTACGTCGAGACCCAGTACTTC.

This clone was observed once. V gene TRBV4-1 combines with J gene TRBJ2-7; D may be TRBD2 (6 bases). V lost 0 bases and J lost 3, with 9 bases in between. This CDR3 has 14 residues. The germline V gene encodes CDR1 MGHRA and CDR2 YSYEKL. The chain's CDR3 is CASSQEEGLYEQYF. Here the CDR3 DNA reads TGCGCCAGCAGCCAAGAGGAGGGTCTCTACGAGCAGTACTTC.

V usage is TRBV7-8 and J usage is TRBJ2-7; the match to TRBD1 covers 8 bases. Germline V CDR1 and CDR2: SGHVS, FQNEAQ. V lost 4 bases, J lost 5 bases, and 13 bases stayed unmatched. The CDR3 runs to 16 residues. The DNA for the CDR3 is TGTGCCAGCAGCTCAGGACCGGGACAGGCGTCCCACGAGCAGTACTTC. Translating it yields CASSSGPGQASHEQYF.